The count of the clone carrying this TCR beta chain is one. What it recognizes is unknown. Sequenced material consisted of expressed TCRB transcripts (all of the isolated RNA was reverse transcribed). Only in-frame clones appear in the TCRdb table, and some are missing; sequencing was by immunoSEQ multiplex PCR. Altogether fewer than 300,000 clones are present, roughly 22% being singletons, with the ten largest covering about 0.028%. The record originates from a study of beta chain features in type 1 diabetes. The study's findings and limits: Shorter TCRB CDR3s, moderately but significantly so, marked every one of the four CD4+ subsets in Type 1 diabetes patients.

The CDR3 sequence is 15 residues long. The germline V gene has CDR1 MNHEY and CDR2 SMNVEV (reference sequence). Unmatched junction bases numbered 6, after V lost 6 bases and J lost 2 bases. Only one heparinised blood draw was taken per donor, and its volume averaged about 120 mL. Over 98% purity was reached by all sorted populations. Sample: naive CD4+ T cells from blood. The clonotype originates from a woman aged 35 to 49 with type 1 diabetes. The chain is built from TRBV27 and TRBJ1-2; TRBD1 matches 10 bases. CDR3 loop: CASSWKGQGNYGYTF. As DNA, the CDR3 is TGTGCCAGCAGCTGGAAGGGACAGGGGAACTATGGCTACACCTTC.